This passage covers 26 T cell receptor beta chains from one sample sequenced in a study of vaccination and CD4 T cells after COVID-19. Their cognate antigens are unknown. Documented treatment: approximately 9-day PBMC culture with coronavirus spike peptide pools or control peptides (ViraFEST assay). Cultured CD4+ T cell DNA was sequenced using the Oncomine TCR Beta short-read assay. TCRdb reprocessed the PCR reads via MiXCR and lists one record per CDR3 protein. The sample has around 12,000 distinct CDR3 sequences; just over 35% are singletons. Sequencing used cultured CD4+ T cells from blood. These TCRs come from a human donor with COVID-19.

CDR3 DNA: TGTGCCAGCAGCTTAATGTCGGGGGACAGGGGAAATTCACCCCTCCACTTT. As protein: CASSLMSGDRGNSPLHF. This chain connects TRBV7-3 to TRBJ1-6; 10 bases match TRBD1. V gave up 1 base and J gave up 7 bases; unmatched junction bases: 7. This CDR3 is built from 17 residues. The germline V gene encodes CDR1 SGHTA and CDR2 FQGTGA.

This sequence joins TRBV5-6 and TRBJ1-1; weak D call: TRBD1 (5 bases). The CDR3 has 14 amino acids. Germline V gene data show CDR1 as SGHDT and CDR2 as YYEEEE. V lost 2 bases to trimming and J lost 0 bases, with 8 bases between them. CDR3 sequence: CASSFGTLNTEAFF. CDR3 coding DNA: TGTGCCAGCAGCTTCGGGACCTTGAACACTGAAGCTTTCTTT.

The chain combines TRBV20-1 with TRBJ2-7; the D is unclear. Germline loops: CDR1 DFQATT, CDR2 SNEGSKA (reference sequence). The V gene lost 0 bases and the J gene lost 1 base, with 7 bases spanning the gap. The CDR3 is 13 residues long. This CDR3 is CSARDPSSYEQYF. The CDR3 DNA is TGCAGTGCTAGAGATCCCAGTTCCTACGAGCAGTACTTC.

This sequence joins TRBV11-3 and TRBJ1-2; D gene unclear. This CDR3 region has 16 residues. Trimming removed 0 bases from V and 0 bases from J, with 11 bases in between. Germline values: CDR1 SGHNT, CDR2 YENEEA. The CDR3 coding sequence is TGTGCCAGCAGCTTAGAGGGCCGGGGAGCTAACTATGGCTACACCTTC. Encoded protein: CASSLEGRGANYGYTF.

This clonotype was counted between two and nine times. The rearrangement joins TRBV7-2 to TRBJ1-5, with D possibly matching TRBD1 (6 bases). V lost 5 bases, J lost 0 bases, and 23 bases lay in between. Per germline, CDR1 SGHTA and CDR2 FQGNSA. This CDR3 contains 19 residues. The CDR3 DNA reads as TGTGCCAGCAGCGCAAGGACAGTAACAATAAAGAATAGCAATCAGCCCCAGCATTTT. Residues: CASSARTVTIKNSNQPQHF.

This clonotype was counted between two and nine times. The chain links TRBV20-1 to TRBJ1-5, with TRBD1 identical over 7 bases. The V segment lost 3 bases and the J segment 6 bases; nucleotides outside the gene matches: 14. The CDR3 totals 16 residues. Germline V gene data show CDR1 as DFQATT and CDR2 as SNEGSKA (reference sequence). The chain's CDR3 is CSARDPRTGSFQPQHF. The CDR3 DNA is TGCAGTGCTAGGGATCCTAGGACAGGTTCCTTTCAGCCCCAGCATTTT.

In DNA, the CDR3 is TGTGCCAGCAGTGAATCACCAGGGGGGGGCCGGGCACCCCTCCACTTT. It translates to CASSESPGGGRAPLHF. The V and J genes are TRBV25-1 and TRBJ1-6; 7 bases are shared with TRBD1. V trimming: 1 base; J trimming: 11 bases; junction bases outside the gene matches: 11. The CDR3 has 16 residues. Germline V gene lookup returns CDR1 MGHDK and CDR2 SYGVNS.

This rearrangement joins TRBV6-1 to TRBJ1-1, with 8 bases fitting TRBD1. J gave up 0 bases and V 2 bases, and 2 bases lay outside the gene matches. The CDR3 is 15 amino acids. Germline loops: CDR1 MNHNS, CDR2 SASEGT. CDR3 in DNA: TGTGCCAGCAGTGAACAGGGGGCCTTGAACACTGAAGCTTTCTTT. This sequence encodes CASSEQGALNTEAFF.

The chain links TRBV5-1 to TRBJ1-1, with D possibly TRBD1 on 6 matching bases. The CDR3 sequence is 15 residues long. V gave up 2 bases and J gave up 0 bases, with 11 bases separating them. Germline CDR1 reads SGHRS; CDR2 reads YFSETQ. The CDR3 DNA sequence: TGCGCCAGCAGCTTATTTGCAGGGGTGAACACTGAAGCTTTCTTT. Residues: CASSLFAGVNTEAFF. Supplemented by reference TRBV5-1 and TRBJ1-1, the full variable domain reads KAGVTQTPRYLIKTRGQQVTLSCSPISGHRSVSWYQQTPGQGLQFLFEYFSETQRNKGNFPGRFSGRQFSNSRSEMNVSTLELGDSALYLCASSLFAGVNTEAFFGQGTRLTVV.

This clonotype came up a few times. This sequence joins TRBV6-1 and TRBJ2-2; 7 positions match TRBD1. Germline V gives CDR1 MNHNS, CDR2 SASEGT. V shed 5 bases and J 6 bases; nucleotides not matched to a gene: 9. There are 15 residues in the CDR3. This chain's CDR3 is CASSPDRPLAGELFF. As DNA, the CDR3 is TGTGCCAGCAGTCCGGACAGGCCCCTCGCCGGGGAGCTGTTTTTT.

The chain links TRBV7-2 to TRBJ1-1; D call uncertain. This CDR3 spans 13 amino acids. Germline CDR1 SGHTA, CDR2 FQGNSA. Trimming took off 4 bases at V and 8 bases at J, with 14 bases between the two ends. CDR3 loop: CASSSSQGLEAFF. CDR3 nucleotide sequence: TGTGCCAGCAGCTCCTCTCAAGGTCTGGAAGCTTTCTTT. The variable domain in full, with the rest retrieved from reference TRBV7-2 and TRBJ1-1, is GAGVSQSPSNKVTEKGKDVELRCDPISGHTALYWYRQSLGQGLEFLIYFQGNSAPDKSGLPSDRFSAERTGGSVSTLTIQRTQQEDSAVYLCASSSSQGLEAFFGQGTRLTVV.

DNA for the CDR3: TGTGCCAGCACCCTACGGCCCGGAGAAGAAAAACTGTTTTTT. Amino acid sequence: CASTLRPGEEKLFF. The V call is TRBV12-3 or TRBV12-4, the J call TRBJ1-4; no clear D. CDR3 length: 14 amino acids. The ends were cut back, 7 bases at V and 8 bases at J, with 17 bases in the middle.

The rearrangement joins TRBV11-2 to TRBJ1-3; D possibly corresponds to TRBD1 (5 bases). In germline, CDR1 is SGHAT, CDR2 FQNNGV. This CDR3 spans 14 amino acids. Trimming shortened V by 1 base and J by 7 bases, and 11 bases separated the two germline ends. DNA of the CDR3: TGTGCCAGCAGCTTAGGTTGGGGCGGCAACACCATATATTTT. Amino acids: CASSLGWGGNTIYF.

The J gene is TRBJ2-7, the V gene TRBV12-5; possibly TRBD1 for D (5 bases). The V end lost 2 bases, the J end lost 6 bases, and 14 bases lay between the germline ends. Per germline, CDR1 LGHNT and CDR2 FRNRAP. The CDR3 extends over 14 amino acids. CDR3 loop: CASGLTGRAGEQYF. Written as DNA, the CDR3 is TGTGCTAGTGGTTTGACGGGCAGGGCAGGCGAGCAGTACTTC.

The sample holds a few counts of this clonotype. The chain carries TRBV20-1 and TRBJ1-5, with D perhaps matching TRBD1 (5 bases). Germline V gives CDR1 DFQATT, CDR2 SNEGSKA (reference sequence). There are 15 residues in the CDR3. Between the trimmed V and J ends, which lost 2 bases and 3 bases, there was a span of 14 bases. CDR3 in DNA: TGCAGTGCTAGAAAGCAGGGCCTCACCAATCAGCCCCAGCATTTT. Its translation: CSARKQGLTNQPQHF.

This clonotype came up a few times. The chain links TRBV11-2 to TRBJ2-5; a possible D gene is TRBD2 (5 bases). The ends were cut back, 8 bases at V and 5 bases at J, with 12 bases in the middle. This CDR3 is 12 amino acids long. Germline CDR1 and CDR2: SGHAT and FQNNGV. The CDR3 DNA reads as TGTGCCAGCGGGAGTACCATGGAGACCCAGTACTTC. It encodes CASGSTMETQYF.

Within the sample, this clonotype is medium-sized. The genes are TRBV7-9 and TRBJ1-2; D may be TRBD1 (5 bases). Trimming cost V 5 bases and J 8 bases, with 18 bases left between them. The CDR3 spans 14 residues. Germline V CDR1 and CDR2: SEHNR, FQNEAQ (reference sequence). Here the CDR3 DNA reads TGTGCCAGCAGCACCCCCGGGGGGTTTTGGGGCTACACCTTC. Its translation is CASSTPGGFWGYTF.

The sample holds one count of this clonotype. The rearrangement joins TRBV7-3 to TRBJ2-1; 11 bases map to TRBD2. Per germline, CDR1 SGHTA and CDR2 FQGTGA. J gave up 8 bases and V 4 bases, and 13 bases lay outside the gene matches. The CDR3 runs to 17 residues. The CDR3 spells CASSSRKVAGGHDEQFF. The CDR3 DNA reads as TGTGCCAGCAGCTCCCGGAAGGTAGCGGGGGGGCATGATGAGCAGTTCTTC.

This clonotype was recorded a few times. The chain employs TRBV7-2 and TRBJ2-2; a weak D match, TRBD1 (6 bases). Germline CDR1 SGHTA, CDR2 FQGNSA. The CDR3 is 17 residues long. The V end was cut by 5 bases, the J end by 0 bases, with 16 bases between. CDR3 region: CASSPPGTGTNTGELFF. Here the CDR3 DNA reads TGTGCCAGCAGCCCACCGGGCACAGGGACGAACACCGGGGAGCTGTTTTTT.

The V call is TRBV6-2 or TRBV6-3, the J call TRBJ2-3, with D maybe TRBD2 (6 bases). The CDR3 is 13 residues long. From germline, CDR1 is MNHEY and CDR2 SVGEGT. The V end lost 6 bases, the J end lost 6 bases, and 13 bases lay between the germline ends. Here the CDR3 reads CASSADYSDTQYF. The CDR3 DNA reads as TGTGCCAGCAGCGCGGACTACTCGGATACGCAGTATTTT.

In its sample, this clonotype was seen a few times. V is TRBV5-1 and J is TRBJ2-3; tentative D call: TRBD2 (6 bases). Germline CDR1 SGHRS, CDR2 YFSETQ. V was cut by 4 bases and J by 3 bases, with 18 bases left in between. CDR3 size: 16 residues. In nucleotides, the CDR3 is TGCGCCAGCAGCCTCGGGAGCACCGTGGGAACAGATACGCAGTATTTT. It is translated as CASSLGSTVGTDTQYF.

To note about this clonotype: One end of the junction is discordant with germline, which a read error may explain. The chain couples TRBV7-6 to TRBJ2-7; 11 positions agree with TRBD1. Germline V gives CDR1 SGHVS, CDR2 FNYEAQ. CDR3 length: 15 residues. The CDR3 region is CVSSPNTGQGGEQYF. For the CDR3, the DNA is TGTGTCAGCAGCCCTAATACGGGACAGGGGGGCGAGCAGTACTTC.

This rearrangement joins TRBV25-1 to TRBJ1-5; D is uncertain. The CDR3 loop spans 16 amino acids. The V gene lost 4 bases and the J gene lost 3 bases, with 16 bases spanning the gap. Germline CDR1 reads MGHDK; CDR2 reads SYGVNS. The CDR3 protein is CASSGSVALNNQPQHF. The CDR3 coding sequence is TGTGCCAGCAGTGGCTCTGTGGCTCTTAACAATCAGCCCCAGCATTTT.

CDR3 nucleotides: TGTGCCAGCAGCTTGGGTGGGACGAACACCGGGGAGCTGTTTTTT. Its translation: CASSLGGTNTGELFF. V is TRBV7-6 and J is TRBJ2-2; D not resolved. This CDR3 region has 15 residues. Between the trimmed V and J ends, which lost 3 bases and 0 bases, there was a span of 8 bases. Germline CDR1 SGHVS, CDR2 FNYEAQ.

There are a few counts of this clonotype. The V call is TRBV6-2 or TRBV6-3, the J call TRBJ1-1, with TRBD1 identical over 7 bases. V gave up 10 bases and J gave up 5 bases; unmatched junction bases: 10. The CDR3 length is 13 residues. Germline values: CDR1 MNHEY, CDR2 SVGEGT. For the CDR3, the DNA is TGTGCCATCTCCGACAGGGTAAGAACTGAAGCTTTCTTT. The encoded protein is CAISDRVRTEAFF.

The chain recombines TRBV6-1 with TRBJ1-1; D gene unclear. CDR1 is MNHNS and CDR2 is SASEGT in the germline V gene. The CDR3 is made up of 17 amino acids. Trimming left V 6 bases short and J 0 bases short, with 20 bases between. The CDR3 nucleotides are TGTGCCAGCAGATTAGGTACAGATTTTGCTTTGAACACTGAAGCTTTCTTT. This codes for CASRLGTDFALNTEAFF.